What follows describes a single T cell receptor (beta chain). Its antigen remains unknown. Clones were read by immunoSEQ multiplex PCR, and TCRdb kept only the in-frame ones, dropping some. The sample contains some 50,000 clones, 70% to 90% of which appear only once. Patients had blood sampled at baseline and again on cycle 4 day 1 and cycle 7 day 1. This record comes from a study of OX40 agonist ivuxolimab in advanced cancers. Study-wide context: Patients with prior anti-PD-1, anti-PD-L1 or anti-CTLA-4 therapy were eligible; about 40% had some. Whole-study results and caveats: On average, CD8+ T cells showed a greater number of expanded clones than CD4+. Patients who responded partially at 0.1-3.0 mg/kg showed clonal expansion ranking among the lowest.

The germline V gene encodes CDR1 SGHAT and CDR2 FQNNGV. The CDR3 spans 16 residues. V was pared by 5 bases and J by 5 bases, with 11 bases of the junction left unmatched. This sequence joins TRBV11-2 and TRBJ2-7; 11 nucleotides align to TRBD2. The input for sequencing was CD4+ or CD8+ T cells sorted from blood, taken in a trial of the OX40 agonist ivuxolimab. The sequence derives from an adult with an advanced solid tumor such as melanoma, head and neck, liver or kidney cancer. CDR3 sequence: CASSAKLAGATHEQYF. The CDR3 DNA reads as TGTGCCAGCAGCGCCAAACTAGCGGGAGCAACCCACGAGCAGTACTTC.